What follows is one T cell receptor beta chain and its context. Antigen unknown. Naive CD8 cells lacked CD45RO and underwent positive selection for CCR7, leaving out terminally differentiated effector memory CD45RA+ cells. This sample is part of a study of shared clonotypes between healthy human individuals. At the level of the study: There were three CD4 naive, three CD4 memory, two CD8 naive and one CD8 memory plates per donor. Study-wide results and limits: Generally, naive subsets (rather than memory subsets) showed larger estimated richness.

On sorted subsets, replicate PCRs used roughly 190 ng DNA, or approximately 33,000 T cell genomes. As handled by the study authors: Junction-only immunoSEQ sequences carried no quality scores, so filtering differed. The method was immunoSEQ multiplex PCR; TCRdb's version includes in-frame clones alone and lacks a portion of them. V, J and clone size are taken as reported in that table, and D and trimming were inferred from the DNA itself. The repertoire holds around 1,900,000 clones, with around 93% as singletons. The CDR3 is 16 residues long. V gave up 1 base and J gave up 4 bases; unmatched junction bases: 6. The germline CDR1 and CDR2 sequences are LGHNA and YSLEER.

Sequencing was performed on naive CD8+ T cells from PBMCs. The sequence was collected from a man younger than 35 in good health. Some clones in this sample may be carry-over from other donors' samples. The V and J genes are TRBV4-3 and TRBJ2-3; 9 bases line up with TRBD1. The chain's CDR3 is CASSQVPGQGADTQYF. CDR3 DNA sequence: TGCGCCAGCAGCCAAGTTCCGGGACAGGGCGCAGATACGCAGTATTTT.